The 27 T cell receptor beta chains below come from one sample, sequenced in a study of vaccination and CD4 T cells after COVID-19. No cognate antigen is known for these TCRs. Treatment meaning: roughly ten-day PBMC culture with coronavirus spike peptide pools or control peptides (ViraFEST assay). An Oncomine TCR Beta short-read assay was used to sequence the DNA from cultured CD4+ T cells. Each CDR3 protein is one row after TCRdb ran MiXCR on the PCR reads. The sample has around 14,000 distinct CDR3 sequences; around 56% are singletons. The sequencing sample was made of CD4+ T cells from blood, cultured in vitro. Every receptor here comes from a human donor who had recovered from COVID-19.

The chain recombines TRBV12-3 or TRBV12-4 with TRBJ1-2, with no clear D. The CDR3 sequence is 14 residues long. V was shortened by 6 bases and J by 2 bases, with 13 bases between the two germline ends. The CDR3: CASSPRGGNYGYTF. The DNA of the CDR3 is TGTGCCAGCAGCCCCCGAGGCGGGAACTATGGCTACACCTTC.

The J gene is TRBJ1-2, the V gene TRBV30; a possible D gene is TRBD1 (6 bases). Germline-derived CDR1 and CDR2 are GTSNPN and SVGIG (reference sequence). V was cut by 1 base and J by 8 bases, with 11 bases left in between. This CDR3 is built from 12 residues. The CDR3 DNA reads as TGTGCCTGGAGTGACACCAGGGGAGGCTACACCTTC. It specifies CAWSDTRGGYTF.

This clonotype was counted between two and nine times. The chain carries TRBV10-3 and TRBJ1-1; a weak D match, TRBD1 (5 bases). This CDR3 is built from 14 residues. V lost 10 bases, J lost 5 bases, and 20 bases lay in between. The germline V gene has CDR1 ENHRY and CDR2 SYGVKD. CDR3 amino acids: CATSGAGDNTEAFF. For the CDR3, the DNA is TGTGCCACCTCTGGGGCCGGGGATAATACTGAAGCTTTCTTT.

The genes are TRBV5-1 and TRBJ1-2; no clear D. This CDR3 is 11 amino acids long. CDR1 SGHRS and CDR2 YFSETQ come from the germline V gene. Trimming removed 2 bases from V and 8 bases from J, with 7 bases in between. The CDR3 is CASSFNGGYTF. In DNA, the CDR3 is TGCGCCAGCAGCTTCAATGGGGGCTACACCTTC.

Judged by abundance, this clonotype is large. The rearrangement joins TRBV7-2 to TRBJ2-7, with a tentative D call TRBD2 (5 bases). The CDR3 length is 14 residues. Trimming removed 2 bases at V and 3 bases at J, with 11 bases between. Germline assignment: CDR1 SGHTA and CDR2 FQGNSA. CDR3 amino acids: CASSLTRDYYEQYF. The CDR3 region has the DNA TGTGCCAGCAGCTTAACCCGGGATTACTACGAGCAGTACTTC.

A few counts support this clonotype. The V gene is TRBV10-3, the J gene TRBJ2-3; tentative D call: TRBD2 (7 bases). V lost 11 bases and J lost 1, with 16 bases in between. The CDR3 is 14 amino acids. From germline, CDR1 is ENHRY and CDR2 SYGVKD. The CDR3 spells CASGGGGRTDTQYF. The CDR3 coding sequence is TGTGCCTCCGGGGGCGGGGGACGCACAGATACGCAGTATTTT.

The chain has TRBV7-2 and TRBJ2-2; 8 nucleotides match TRBD2. CDR3 size: 20 residues. The V gene end was trimmed by 0 bases and the J gene end by 3 bases; junction bases not matched to a gene: 15. Germline CDR1 and CDR2: SGHTA and FQGNSA. The CDR3 DNA reads as TGTGCCAGCAGCTTAGCCCGAGGATCGACGGGGGGGCGGTACACCGGGGAGCTGTTTTTT. Encoded protein: CASSLARGSTGGRYTGELFF.

There are a few counts of this clonotype. This chain connects TRBV11-3 to TRBJ1-6, with TRBD1 matching 9 bases. Trimming cost V 5 bases and J 7 bases; bases outside gene matches: 3. Germline lookup yields CDR1 SGHNT and CDR2 YENEEA. This CDR3 has 14 amino acids. The CDR3 protein is CASSPGTGNSPLHF. The CDR3 DNA reads TGTGCCAGCAGCCCCGGGACAGGGAATTCACCCCTCCACTTT.

V is TRBV7-2 and J is TRBJ2-1; a weak D match, TRBD2 (5 bases). CDR1 and CDR2 (germline): SGHTA, FQGNSA. The germline V and J ends were trimmed by 0 bases and 8 bases, with 8 bases remaining between them. The CDR3 sequence is 13 residues long. CDR3 bases: TGTGCCAGCAGCTTAGCGATTAGCGATGAGCAGTTCTTC. It encodes CASSLAISDEQFF.

The rearrangement joins TRBV28 to TRBJ2-7, with 7 bases that match TRBD2. V dropped 3 bases and J dropped 6; count of bases not matched to a gene: 11. Germline V CDR1 and CDR2: MDHEN, SYDVKM. CDR3 length: 15 amino acids. The CDR3 coding sequence is TGTGCCAGCAGTTTTGGGTTCGGGGGAGGGAGCGAGCAGTACTTC. It is translated as CASSFGFGGGSEQYF. The full variable domain, rest sourced from reference TRBV28 and TRBJ2-7, is DVKVTQSSRYLVKRTGEKVFLECVQDMDHENMFWYRQDPGLGLRLIYFSYDVKMKEKGDIPEGYSVSREKKERFSLILESASTNQTSMYLCASSFGFGGGSEQYFGPGTRLTVT.

J is TRBJ1-2 and V is TRBV5-4, with D hard to call. V shed 1 base and J shed 11 bases, with 18 bases lying between them. The germline V gene has CDR1 SGHNT and CDR2 YYREEE (reference sequence). This CDR3 comprises 14 residues. The CDR3 spells CASSLMSATEQYTF. The CDR3 nucleotides read TGTGCCAGCAGCTTGATGTCAGCCACGGAGCAATACACCTTC. The full variable domain, its missing parts supplied by reference TRBV5-4 and TRBJ1-2, is ETGVTQSPTHLIKTRGQQVTLRCSSQSGHNTVSWYQQALGQGPQFIFQYYREEENGRGNFPPRFSGLQFPNYSSELNVNALELDDSALYLCASSLMSATEQYTFGSGTRLTVV.

This chain links TRBV5-1 with TRBJ2-5; 9 bases match TRBD2. The CDR3 totals 14 residues. The germline V gene has CDR1 SGHRS and CDR2 YFSETQ. The V segment lost 6 bases and the J segment 2 bases; nucleotides outside the gene matches: 5. The CDR3 loop is CASNPLAGQETQYF. In nucleotides, the CDR3 is TGCGCCAGCAATCCTCTAGCGGGACAAGAGACCCAGTACTTC.

To note about this clonotype: The CDR3 ends on some other residue instead of the conserved phenylalanine or tryptophan, so this is likely a read error. This chain joins TRBV11-3 and TRBJ1-6; 8 positions agree with TRBD1. Germline CDR1 is SGHNT and CDR2 is YENEEA. The CDR3 length is 15 residues. The V segment lost 4 bases and the J segment 8 bases; nucleotides outside the gene matches: 7. The CDR3 here is CASSSTGAGDSPLHS. Here the CDR3 DNA reads TGTGCCAGCAGCTCGACAGGGGCTGGGGATTCACCCCTCCACTCT.

The count of this clonotype is one. The chain combines TRBV20-1 with TRBJ1-4; 9 bases map to TRBD1. The CDR3 runs to 13 residues. CDR1 is DFQATT and CDR2 is SNEGSKA in the germline V gene (reference sequence). The ends lost 6 bases at V and 8 bases at J; junction bases unmatched: 7. The CDR3 here is CSAGTGRGEKLFF. The CDR3 coding sequence is TGCAGTGCGGGGACAGGGCGAGGCGAAAAACTGTTTTTT.

The rearrangement joins TRBV6-2 or TRBV6-3 to TRBJ2-7; TRBD2 is a possible D gene (5 bases). Germline V gene sequence: CDR1 MNHEY, CDR2 SVGEGT. The CDR3 spans 14 residues. V was clipped by 0 bases and J by 2 bases, with 8 bases between them. The CDR3 sequence: CASSYSRAPYEQYF. In DNA, the CDR3 is TGTGCCAGCAGTTACTCGAGGGCTCCCTACGAGCAGTACTTC.

This clonotype was observed a few times. The chain combines TRBV19 with TRBJ1-2; D ambiguous. The ends were cut back, 5 bases at V and 7 bases at J, with 14 bases in the middle. This CDR3 comprises 13 residues. Germline assignment: CDR1 LNHDA and CDR2 SQIVND (reference sequence). For the CDR3, the DNA is TGTGCCAGTAGTCCGAACCTGCAAAGTGGCTACACCTTC. Its protein is CASSPNLQSGYTF. Filled out from reference TRBV19 and TRBJ1-2, the complete variable domain reads DGGITQSPKYLFRKEGQNVTLSCEQNLNHDAMYWYRQDPGQGLRLIYYSQIVNDFQKGDIAEGYSVSREKKESFPLTVTSAQKNPTAFYLCASSPNLQSGYTFGSGTRLTVV.

CDR3: CAIGGGNQPQHF. The DNA for the CDR3 is TGTGCTATCGGAGGGGGCAATCAGCCCCAGCATTTT. This sequence joins TRBV10-3 and TRBJ1-5, with D possibly being TRBD1 (5 bases). Per the germline V gene, CDR1 is ENHRY and CDR2 is SYGVKD. The CDR3 extends over 12 amino acids.

V usage is TRBV10-3 and J usage is TRBJ1-6; D unresolved. The germline V and J ends were trimmed by 7 bases and 7 bases, with 14 bases remaining between them. CDR3 length: 14 amino acids. CDR1 is ENHRY and CDR2 is SYGVKD in the germline V gene. CDR3 coding DNA: TGTGCCATCATCCCGGGCCTTACGAATTCACCCCTCCACTTT. Protein: CAIIPGLTNSPLHF.

This chain connects TRBV6-5 to TRBJ2-1, with a weak D call TRBD1 (6 bases). CDR3 length: 16 amino acids. Germline-derived CDR1 and CDR2 are MNHEY and SVGAGI. V lost 2 bases, J lost 7 bases, and 18 bases lay in between. The CDR3 coding sequence is TGTGCCAGCAGTTACCGAAGGCCAGGTCAGGGGAATGAGCAGTTCTTC. Translation: CASSYRRPGQGNEQFF.

The CDR3 region is CASSVRQGRTEAFF. The DNA for the CDR3 is TGTGCCAGCAGTGTTCGACAGGGGAGAACTGAAGCTTTCTTT. The chain combines TRBV2 with TRBJ1-1, with TRBD1 identical over 8 bases. V trimming: 4 bases; J trimming: 5 bases; junction bases outside the gene matches: 6. This CDR3 has 14 residues. The germline gives CDR1 SNHLY, CDR2 FYNNEI.

This clonotype was observed a handful of times. The gene calls are TRBV12-3 or TRBV12-4 and TRBJ2-2; 13 nucleotides align to TRBD2. This CDR3 is 16 amino acids long. The V and J ends lost 8 bases and 4 bases, in that order; junction bases with no gene match: 7. This CDR3 reads CASCGLAGARTGELFF. The CDR3 region has the DNA TGTGCCAGCTGCGGACTAGCGGGAGCCCGCACCGGGGAGCTGTTTTTT.

The gene calls are TRBV7-2 and TRBJ2-1; 10 bases are shared with TRBD1. This CDR3 is built from 16 residues. Germline loops: CDR1 SGHTA, CDR2 FQGNSA. The ends lost 1 base at V and 6 bases at J; junction bases unmatched: 6. The CDR3 region has the DNA TGTGCCAGCAGCTTAGTGACGGGACAGGGGTCCAATGAGCAGTTCTTC. Its protein product is CASSLVTGQGSNEQFF.

Concerning this clonotype itself: Germline is not matched at one junction end, which may reflect a read error. This chain joins TRBV10-3 and TRBJ1-1; D is unresolved. This CDR3 is 12 amino acids long. The V gene's germline CDR1 is ENHRY and CDR2 SYGVKD. The CDR3 protein is CAISARSEEEIF. CDR3 sequence (DNA): TGTGCCATCAGTGCCAGGTCCGAAGAGGAAATCTTT.

There are a few counts of this clonotype. The chain combines TRBV7-8 with TRBJ1-6; no clear D. Trimming shortened V by 3 bases and J by 5 bases, and 2 bases separated the two germline ends. The CDR3 runs to 12 residues. Germline assignment: CDR1 SGHVS and CDR2 FQNEAQ. CDR3 sequence reads: CASSFDNSPLHF. CDR3 DNA sequence: TGTGCCAGCAGCTTTGATAATTCACCCCTCCACTTT. Full variable domain (rest looked up from reference TRBV7-8 and TRBJ1-6): GAGVSQSPRYKVAKRGQDVALRCDPISGHVSLFWYQQALGQGPEFLTYFQNEAQLDKSGLPSDRFFAERPEGSVSTLKIQRTQQEDSAVYLCASSFDNSPLHFGNGTRLTVT.

The chain couples TRBV6-5 to TRBJ1-1; no firm D call. This CDR3 has 13 residues. The V and J ends lost 3 bases and 0 bases respectively, with 5 bases between them. The germline V gene encodes CDR1 MNHEY and CDR2 SVGAGI. The CDR3 here is CASSYEVNTEAFF. The CDR3 DNA reads as TGTGCCAGCAGTTATGAAGTGAACACTGAAGCTTTCTTT.

This rearrangement joins TRBV7-8 to TRBJ2-3; D gene uncertain. The CDR3 extends over 14 amino acids. Trimming cost V 0 bases and J 4 bases, with 8 bases left between them. The germline V gene encodes CDR1 SGHVS and CDR2 FQNEAQ. This CDR3 is CASSLARSADTQYF. Written as DNA, the CDR3 is TGTGCCAGCAGCTTAGCCAGGAGTGCAGATACGCAGTATTTT.

This chain links TRBV30 with TRBJ2-6; D is tentatively TRBD1 or TRBD2 (7 bases each). Trimming left V 3 bases short and J 1 base short, with 16 bases between. The CDR3 is made up of 17 amino acids. Germline assignment: CDR1 GTSNPN and CDR2 SVGIG (reference sequence). CDR3 residues: CAWRTGRVRSGANVLTF. DNA for the CDR3: TGTGCCTGGAGGACAGGGAGGGTACGGTCTGGGGCCAACGTCCTGACTTTC.